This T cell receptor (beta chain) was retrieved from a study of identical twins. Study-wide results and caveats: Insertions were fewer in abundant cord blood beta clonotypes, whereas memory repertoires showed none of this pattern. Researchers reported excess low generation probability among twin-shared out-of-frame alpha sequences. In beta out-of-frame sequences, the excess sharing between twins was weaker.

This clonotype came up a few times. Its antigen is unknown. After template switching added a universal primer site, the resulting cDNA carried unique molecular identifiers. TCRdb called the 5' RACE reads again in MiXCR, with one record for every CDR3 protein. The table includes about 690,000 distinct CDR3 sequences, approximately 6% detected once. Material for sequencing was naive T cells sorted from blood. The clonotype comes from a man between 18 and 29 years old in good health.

The CDR3 sequence: CASSRQGPSYEQYF. The CDR3 nucleotides read TGTGCCAGCAGCCGACAGGGGCCCTCCTACGAGCAGTACTTC. The J gene is TRBJ2-7, the V gene TRBV3-1; 8 nucleotides match TRBD1. Trimming cost V 4 bases and J 0 bases; bases outside gene matches: 2. The CDR3 runs to 14 residues. CDR1 is LGHDT, CDR2 YNNKEL, per germline (reference sequence).